This T cell receptor beta chain was captured by sequencing in a study of technical replicates of blood from several donors. From germline, CDR1 is MNHEY and CDR2 SMNVEV (reference sequence). J lost 1 base, V lost 4 bases, and 1 base had no gene match. CDR3 length: 13 amino acids. Generated by immunoSEQ multiplex PCR, the TCRdb table keeps only in-frame clones and is missing some. The sample carries some 94,000 clones, about 95% recorded once. The chain couples TRBV27 to TRBJ2-7, with 7 bases lining up with TRBD1. This TCR was recovered from a human donor in good health. The sample comprised T cells isolated from PBMCs. This chain's CDR3 is CASSSGQSYEQYF. CDR3 DNA: TGTGCCAGCAGTTCGGGACAGTCCTACGAGCAGTACTTC.